This TCR beta chain was found in a study of neurological immune-mediated disorders. Study results and limitations: Phylogenetic grouping placed 18 of 34 multiple sclerosis patients' repertoires in one related-CDR3 cluster, a possible signature.

The CDR3 has 13 amino acids. Germline V gives CDR1 SGHKS, CDR2 YYEKEE (reference sequence). Concerning this clonotype itself: Its antigen is unidentified. With a much larger clone just one base away, this may be a read error.

TCRdb reprocessed the 5' RACE reads via MiXCR and lists one record per CDR3 protein. The repertoire consists of around 130,000 distinct CDR3 sequences, with roughly 3.1% occurring once and the leading ten covering 1.3%. The TCR comes from a woman aged 25-40 years with multiple sclerosis. The chain joins TRBV5-5 to TRBJ2-2, with D possibly being TRBD1 or TRBD2 (6 bases each). The sequencing sample was made of PBMCs. The CDR3 sequence: CASSLAGAGEMFF. The DNA for the CDR3 is TGTGCCAGCAGCTTGGCGGGGGCCGGGGAGATGTTTTTT.